This T cell receptor (beta chain) originates from a study of blood T cell repertoires in COVID-19. Study information: COVID-19 samples, acute and convalescent, were from the United States, Italy and Spain.

This CDR3 has 15 amino acids. Deletions cut 1 base from V and 5 bases from J, with 14 bases between. The germline V gene encodes CDR1 LGHNA and CDR2 YSLEER. Only in-frame clones appear in the TCRdb table, and some are missing; sequencing was by immunoSEQ multiplex PCR. The sample carries roughly 260,000 clones, around nine tenths recorded once. The sequenced material came from PBMCs or T cells enriched from blood (not recorded which). This sequence was found in a woman younger than 35 who had recovered from COVID-19. The chain is built from TRBV4-3 and TRBJ1-1; D is possibly TRBD1 (6 bases). The DNA of the CDR3 is TGCGCCAGCAGCCAAGGGGGGCGAGGGTGGACTGAAGCTTTCTTT. Residues: CASSQGGRGWTEAFF.